This T cell receptor (beta chain) was observed in a study of radiation and T cells in renal cell carcinoma. Across the study: Nephrectomy followed 15 Gy stereotactic body radiation by 4 weeks.

As for time point: baseline pretreatment blood. The sample's treatment: 15 Gy SBRT to primary tumor, nephrectomy 4 weeks later. The tumor was a clear cell renal cell carcinoma. Using immunoSEQ multiplex PCR, the repertoire was profiled, and TCRdb retains in-frame clones only, with some absent. The table has some 100,000 clones, about four fifths seen once. Notes on the study in general: From baseline, blood top tumor clonotypes peaked at 2 weeks post-radiation. Without pretreatment biopsies, baseline tumor clonotype presence was undetermined.

V was shortened by 4 bases and J by 4 bases, with 6 bases between the two germline ends. Germline CDR1 is SQVTM and CDR2 is ANQGSEA. This CDR3 has 11 amino acids. Notes on this clone: As yet, its antigen is unknown.

V usage is TRBV29-1 and J usage is TRBJ2-3; D is ambiguous. The TCR comes from a man aged 60 to 75 with renal cell carcinoma. Sequences were derived from blood, sampled from a patient whose treatment included radiotherapy and nephrectomy. CDR3 residues: CSVVRPDTQYF. The CDR3 coding sequence is TGCAGCGTTGTTAGACCAGATACGCAGTATTTT.